This TCR beta chain was recorded in a study of cytotoxic CD8 clonotypes in ibrutinib-treated CLL (TCRdb year 2021). For the wider study: In this cohort, around 14 patients were treatment-naive and ten to eleven were relapsed/refractory, while fewer than 18 had unmutated IGHV. Partial responses were observed in 24 patients and complete responses in 2; after a median follow-up of around 68 months, remission was maintained in approximately 14 patients and progression was observed in approximately 12. Samples at response were collected after a median of about twelve months of treatment, with a range of 6 to 36 months. Samples averaged 255,043 productive templates and around 91,000 productive rearrangements. Of the 90 or so people in the trial, roughly 27 had longitudinal samples available. Cryopreserved peripheral blood mononuclear cells were collected at three points: before therapy, at response, and at either sustained remission or disease progression. Every remission and progressive disease sample was obtained while ibrutinib was still being received by the patients. Beyond this particular receptor, the publication reports: Sustained-remission and progressing patients did not have matched sampling times, and lymph node repertoires were not examined. Public clonotypes were rare and either shrank or stayed stable during treatment, and the rise in clonality at ibrutinib response reflected expansion of private clonotypes. Baseline clonality was found to be higher than that of age-matched healthy donors and was strongly correlated with circulating CD8+ T-cell counts. At ibrutinib response clonality went up, during sustained remission it held steady, and at progression it dropped back toward baseline.

The goal of deep resolution MiSeq sequencing was a depth between 1 in 1 million and 1 in 200,000 T cells, and coverage averaged 10x per clonotype. The immunoSEQ hsTCRB Kit was used to generate the TCR beta libraries. The source study handled its data this way. The data were analyzed with ImmunoSEQ Analyzer and ImmunoSEQ Data Assistant, and V, D and J gene assignments followed IMGT definitions. Clonality, which ranges from 0 to 1, was calculated by subtracting the normalized Shannon entropy of productive rearrangement frequencies from one. Only overrepresented clonotypes making up at least 0.05% of the repertoire of each patient were included in the public clonotype analysis. Roughly 13 age-matched healthy donor repertoires from immuneACCESS served as clonality controls. TCRdb carries this immuneACCESS record with in-frame sequences only. Its versions omit some clonotypes, under half of them owing to an unresolved V gene in the studies checked, with the rest unexplained. V, J and clone size were drawn from that table, and D and trimming were deduced from the DNA. For this sample the table gives under 300,000 clones, of which 60% to 80% were detected only once. The ten largest clones capture roughly 5% of the sample.

Explained via the paper, the time point label denotes: progressive disease on ibrutinib. For TCR beta library preparation, 2 to 2.5 micrograms of genomic DNA were isolated from cryopreserved PBMCs. Longitudinal blood samples from CLL patients on ibrutinib monotherapy were analyzed using high-throughput TCR beta sequencing. The patients took part in an open-label, single-center phase 2 trial of ibrutinib monotherapy. As concerns this clone: Its antigen is currently not known. There are no base qualities to consult, and no much larger clone falls within one base.

The cysteine opens and the phenylalanine closes a CDR3 of 15 amino acids. CDR3 DNA is the only sequence kept; it has 45 bases, read in frame from the first base. Taken from the germline V gene, the CDR1 and CDR2 loops are MNHNS and SASEGT. The V end gives up 7 bases and the J end 6 bases, leaving 12 bases in the junction not matched to a gene. Sequences were derived from PBMCs, sampled at disease progression, from a patient treated with ibrutinib. The TCR was taken from a human donor with chronic lymphocytic leukemia. The chain is assembled from TRBV6-1 and TRBJ1-5; a stretch of 7 junction bases matches TRBD1. The DNA is as follows: TGTGCCAGCACGACAGGGCCGGCATTGGGTCAGCCCCAGCATTTT. Translation gives CASTTGPALGQPQHF.